This passage covers 32 T cell receptor beta chains from one sample sequenced in a study of vaccination effects on CD4 cells after COVID-19. The antigens these receptors bind are not known. Measured with immunoSEQ multiplex PCR; TCRdb has only the in-frame clones, and not every one. The table includes fewer than 60,000 clones, about 78% detected once. After less than twelve days in culture, the CD4+ T cells were isolated. Two doses of BNT162b2 or mRNA-1273 vaccine were administered to participants. The sample in question was CD4+ T cells from PBMCs cultured without peptide, obtained after COVID-19 vaccination. These receptors were obtained from a human donor who received a COVID-19 vaccine.

The rearrangement uses TRBV4-1 and TRBJ2-5; 10 bases fit TRBD2. The germline V gene encodes CDR1 MGHRA and CDR2 YSYEKL. With V trimmed by 4 bases and J by 7 bases, 9 bases remained unmatched. The CDR3 length is 15 residues. CDR3 sequence reads: CASSPGLAESVTQYF. The CDR3, as DNA: TGCGCCAGCAGCCCAGGACTAGCGGAATCGGTGACCCAGTACTTC.

The chain has TRBV11-3 and TRBJ2-3; D tentatively fits TRBD1 or TRBD2 (5 bases each). Trimming left V 1 base short and J 4 bases short, with 12 bases between. Germline V gives CDR1 SGHNT, CDR2 YENEEA. The CDR3 covers 15 residues. The CDR3 reads CASSLGGSGADTQYF. The DNA for the CDR3 is TGTGCCAGCAGCTTAGGGGGCTCCGGGGCAGATACGCAGTATTTT.

V gene TRBV12-3 or TRBV12-4 combines with J gene TRBJ1-5; D is uncertain. The V and J ends lost 2 bases and 6 bases respectively, with 8 bases between them. The CDR3 is 13 amino acids. CDR3 residues: CASSLSRIQPQHF. CDR3 DNA: TGTGCCAGCAGTTTAAGCCGGATTCAGCCCCAGCATTTT.

The rearrangement links TRBV4-1 to TRBJ1-3; TRBD1 agrees at 8 bases. There are 15 residues in the CDR3. Losses at the gene ends were 2 bases for V and 4 bases for J; bases not matched to a gene: 4. CDR1 is MGHRA, CDR2 YSYEKL, per germline. The CDR3 reads CASSQYRGSGNTIYF. CDR3 nucleotide sequence: TGCGCCAGCAGCCAATACAGGGGGTCAGGAAACACCATATATTTT.

The chain combines TRBV6-4 with TRBJ2-3; TRBD1 or TRBD2 may be the D gene (5 bases each). The germline CDR1 and CDR2 sequences are MRHNA and SNTAGT. Trimming took 1 base from V and 0 from J, leaving 14 bases between them. There are 17 residues in the CDR3. The CDR3 DNA follows: TGTGCCAGCAGTGACTTGGGGCCGGGGTACAGCACAGATACGCAGTATTTT. As protein: CASSDLGPGYSTDTQYF.

This chain joins TRBV29-1 and TRBJ2-3; D unclear. Germline V gene data show CDR1 as SQVTM and CDR2 as ANQGSEA. Trimming pared 5 bases from V and 5 bases from J, leaving 8 bases between. There are 11 residues in the CDR3. CDR3 loop: CSVLFEDTQYF. CDR3 nucleotides: TGCAGCGTTTTGTTTGAAGATACGCAGTATTTT.

The chain is built from TRBV7-2 and TRBJ1-2, with no clear D. With 5 bases removed from V and 3 bases from J, the gap between germline ends came to 13 bases. Germline V gene sequence: CDR1 SGHTA, CDR2 FQGNSA. The CDR3 runs to 14 residues. CDR3 nucleotide sequence: TGTGCCAGCAGCCCTGGGAGGGCGTACTATGGCTACACCTTC. Its protein product is CASSPGRAYYGYTF. The full variable domain, its missing parts supplied by reference TRBV7-2 and TRBJ1-2, is GAGVSQSPSNKVTEKGKDVELRCDPISGHTALYWYRQSLGQGLEFLIYFQGNSAPDKSGLPSDRFSAERTGGSVSTLTIQRTQQEDSAVYLCASSPGRAYYGYTFGSGTRLTVV.

The J gene is TRBJ2-1, the V gene TRBV28, with 8 positions matching TRBD2. The V segment lost 6 bases and the J segment 5 bases; nucleotides outside the gene matches: 12. Germline CDR1 MDHEN, CDR2 SYDVKM. The CDR3 contains 16 residues. The CDR3 nucleotides are TGTGCCAGCAGAGGGTGGAGCGGGAGTTACGACAATGAGCAGTTCTTC. Protein: CASRGWSGSYDNEQFF.

The chain recombines TRBV7-2 with TRBJ1-6; 8 positions agree with TRBD1. This CDR3 spans 18 amino acids. V was clipped by 4 bases and J by 3 bases; unmatched bases: 11. From germline, CDR1 is SGHTA and CDR2 FQGNSA. Here the CDR3 reads CASSSTGGSSHYNSPLHF. The CDR3 DNA is TGTGCCAGCAGCTCCACAGGGGGTTCGTCTCACTATAATTCACCCCTCCACTTT.

The CDR3 reads CASTQLGTIYF. In DNA, the CDR3 is TGTGCCAGCACACAGTTGGGCACCATATATTTT. The chain recombines TRBV25-1 with TRBJ1-3; D is unresolved. Germline V gene sequence: CDR1 MGHDK, CDR2 SYGVNS. This CDR3 has 11 amino acids. The germline V and J ends were trimmed by 7 bases and 9 bases, with 10 bases remaining between them.

This clone has a handful of counts. The chain links TRBV7-8 to TRBJ2-2; perhaps D is TRBD1 or TRBD2 (5 bases each). The V gene lost 0 bases and the J gene lost 6 bases, with 8 bases spanning the gap. Germline assignment: CDR1 SGHVS and CDR2 FQNEAQ. The CDR3 loop spans 14 amino acids. CDR3 sequence reads: CASSLARGAGELFF. The CDR3 coding sequence is TGTGCCAGCAGCTTAGCGAGAGGGGCCGGGGAGCTGTTTTTT.

Only a few counts were recorded for this clone. The chain recombines TRBV10-3 with TRBJ2-2; 13 nucleotides align to TRBD2. Germline V CDR1 and CDR2: ENHRY, SYGVKD. The V and J ends lost 10 bases and 4 bases, in that order; junction bases with no gene match: 6. This CDR3 region has 15 residues. CDR3 loop: CATGTSGTGTGELFF. Written as DNA, the CDR3 is TGTGCCACCGGGACTAGCGGGACGGGCACCGGGGAGCTGTTTTTT.

V gene TRBV28 combines with J gene TRBJ2-7, with TRBD2 as a possible D gene (5 bases). CDR3 size: 17 residues. V gave up 6 bases and J gave up 1 base, with 22 bases separating them. Germline V gene lookup returns CDR1 MDHEN and CDR2 SYDVKM. CDR3 bases: TGTGCCAGCAGCTTCCCGGTACTGGCGGGCGCTTCCTACGAGCAGTACTTC. Protein product: CASSFPVLAGASYEQYF. Full variable domain (remainder filled in from reference TRBV28 and TRBJ2-7): DVKVTQSSRYLVKRTGEKVFLECVQDMDHENMFWYRQDPGLGLRLIYFSYDVKMKEKGDIPEGYSVSREKKERFSLILESASTNQTSMYLCASSFPVLAGASYEQYFGPGTRLTVT.

The V gene is TRBV14, the J gene TRBJ1-2; 7 bases match TRBD1. Germline V gives CDR1 SGHDN, CDR2 FVKESK. Trimming at V came to 4 bases and at J to 8 bases, leaving 10 bases not matched to a gene. This CDR3 is built from 14 residues. This chain's CDR3 is CASSRHEGAGGYTF. CDR3 sequence (DNA): TGTGCCAGCAGCCGTCACGAGGGGGCTGGGGGCTACACCTTC.

The V call is TRBV7-9, the J call TRBJ2-7, with TRBD1 matching 7 bases. The germline CDR1 and CDR2 sequences are SEHNR and FQNEAQ (reference sequence). The CDR3 length is 16 residues. V trimming: 2 bases; J trimming: 3 bases; junction bases outside the gene matches: 10. DNA for the CDR3: TGTGCCAGCAGCTTAAGTATAGGGGGCAGACACTACGAGCAGTACTTC. This sequence encodes CASSLSIGGRHYEQYF.

The chain is built from TRBV15 and TRBJ1-2; D is undetermined. Germline V gene lookup returns CDR1 LNHNV and CDR2 YYDKDF (reference sequence). The CDR3 extends over 12 amino acids. Trimming removed 0 bases at V and 4 bases at J, with 3 bases between. The CDR3 protein is CATSRDGYGYTF. The CDR3 coding sequence is TGTGCCACCAGCAGAGACGGCTATGGCTACACCTTC.

In its sample, this clone was seen once. Here the CDR3 DNA reads TGTGCCAGTAGTAGTAGGCAGGGCTTTGGCAATCAGCCCCAGCATTTT. Its translation is CASSSRQGFGNQPQHF. This rearrangement joins TRBV19 to TRBJ1-5, with D possibly matching TRBD1 (5 bases). The CDR3 is made up of 16 amino acids. The germline V gene has CDR1 LNHDA and CDR2 SQIVND (reference sequence). The germline V and J ends were trimmed by 4 bases and 2 bases, with 15 bases remaining between them.

The chain couples TRBV4-2 to TRBJ1-5; 8 bases are shared with TRBD1. Germline V gene sequence: CDR1 LGHNA, CDR2 YNFKEQ. After removal of 3 bases from V and 4 bases from J, the junction contained 5 bases not matched to a gene. There are 15 residues in the CDR3. The DNA for the CDR3 is TGTGCCAGCAGCCAGGCAGGGGGCGGGAATCAGCCCCAGCATTTT. Translating gives CASSQAGGGNQPQHF.

The rearrangement links TRBV7-9 to TRBJ2-5, with TRBD1 matching 12 bases. The CDR3 runs to 17 residues. The germline gives CDR1 SEHNR, CDR2 FQNEAQ (reference sequence). V lost 5 bases and J lost 5; bases outside the gene matches: 12. CDR3 nucleotides: TGTGCCAGCAGCCGGGACCCGGGACAGGGGGCCTGGGAGACCCAGTACTTC. Translated: CASSRDPGQGAWETQYF.

The rearrangement links TRBV25-1 to TRBJ2-7; the match to TRBD1 covers 7 bases. Germline V CDR1 and CDR2: MGHDK, SYGVNS. The CDR3 is 12 residues long. The junction had 4 bases not matched to a gene; V was cut back by 6 bases and J by 5 bases. The CDR3 loop is CASRYTGDEQYF. The CDR3 DNA sequence: TGTGCCAGCAGATATACAGGGGACGAGCAGTACTTC.

The rearrangement links TRBV6-2 or TRBV6-3 to TRBJ1-5, with 7 positions matching TRBD1. The CDR3 sequence is 16 residues long. The germline V gene has CDR1 MNHEY and CDR2 SVGEGT. Germline trimming cut 4 bases from V and 2 bases from J; bases unmatched to any gene: 8. This chain's CDR3 is CASSFRQGVGNQPQHF. The CDR3 DNA reads TGTGCCAGCAGTTTCCGACAGGGAGTGGGCAATCAGCCCCAGCATTTT.

This chain uses TRBV7-8 with TRBJ2-3, with D tentatively TRBD2 (6 bases). Germline loops: CDR1 SGHVS, CDR2 FQNEAQ. Trimming took off 5 bases at V and 5 bases at J, with 14 bases between the two ends. CDR3 length equals 14 residues. CDR3 sequence: CASSDRWGVDTQYF. The CDR3 DNA is TGTGCCAGCAGCGACCGTTGGGGGGTAGATACGCAGTATTTT.

This clone came up a few times. The rearrangement uses TRBV4-2 and TRBJ2-7, with D perhaps given as TRBD1 or TRBD2 (6 bases each). The CDR3 has 15 residues. CDR1 and CDR2 (germline): LGHNA, YNFKEQ. Trimming took 0 bases from V and 2 from J, leaving 11 bases between them. The CDR3 here is CASSQEPGAAYEQYF. The CDR3 nucleotides read TGTGCCAGCAGCCAAGAGCCGGGGGCCGCCTACGAGCAGTACTTC.

The CDR3 sequence is CASRGGPYTGELFF. For the CDR3, the DNA is TGTGCCAGTAGAGGTGGACCTTACACCGGGGAGCTGTTTTTT. The chain links TRBV19 to TRBJ2-2; D unresolved. The ends were cut back, 6 bases at V and 3 bases at J, with 11 bases in the middle. The CDR3 consists of 14 residues. CDR1 and CDR2 from the germline V gene are LNHDA and SQIVND (reference sequence).

V gene TRBV18 combines with J gene TRBJ1-5; no clear D gene. Germline V lookup: CDR1 KGHSH, CDR2 LQKENI. Trimming stripped 2 bases from V and 0 bases from J, with 5 bases between. This CDR3 is built from 14 residues. CDR3 DNA sequence: TGTGCCAGCTCACCAGTAGATAGCAATCAGCCCCAGCATTTT. Protein: CASSPVDSNQPQHF.

The chain recombines TRBV4-2 with TRBJ2-4; 10 positions match TRBD2. The CDR3 extends over 16 amino acids. V was clipped by 2 bases and J by 1 base; unmatched bases: 2. Germline V gene lookup returns CDR1 LGHNA and CDR2 YNFKEQ. In DNA, the CDR3 is TGTGCCAGCAGCCAACCGGGACTAGCGGCCAAAAACATTCAGTACTTC. This sequence encodes CASSQPGLAAKNIQYF.

The chain combines TRBV7-2 with TRBJ1-5; D uncertain. Trimming took 5 bases from V and 2 from J, leaving 10 bases between them. The CDR3 consists of 14 residues. CDR1 and CDR2 (germline): SGHTA, FQGNSA. The CDR3 is CASSKPQGNQPQHF. Here the CDR3 DNA reads TGTGCCAGCAGCAAGCCCCAAGGCAATCAGCCCCAGCATTTT.

This chain uses TRBV12-3 or TRBV12-4 with TRBJ1-1, with 8 bases fitting TRBD1. The CDR3 contains 13 residues. Trimming cost V 4 bases and J 5 bases; bases outside gene matches: 3. CDR3 loop: CASSWTGRTEAFF. CDR3 in DNA: TGTGCCAGCAGTTGGACAGGGAGGACTGAAGCTTTCTTT.

The rearrangement links TRBV29-1 to TRBJ1-1; D not certain. The V gene lost 6 bases and the J gene lost 1 base, with 9 bases spanning the gap. Germline V gene sequence: CDR1 SQVTM, CDR2 ANQGSEA. This CDR3 contains 12 residues. This CDR3 is CSVTPGNTEAFF. In DNA form, the CDR3 reads TGCAGCGTCACCCCAGGGAACACTGAAGCTTTCTTT.

CDR3 nucleotides: TGTGCCAGCAGCTTAGACAGCGGGTTATACAATGAGCAGTTCTTC. Protein product: CASSLDSGLYNEQFF. This chain connects TRBV7-2 to TRBJ2-1; D possibly corresponds to TRBD2 (6 bases). This CDR3 has 15 amino acids. Germline-derived CDR1 and CDR2 are SGHTA and FQGNSA. Trimming left V 1 base short and J 4 bases short, with 11 bases between.

This chain connects TRBV6-5 to TRBJ1-2; no clear D. Trimming cost V 6 bases and J 0 bases, with 8 bases left between them. The V gene's germline CDR1 is MNHEY and CDR2 SVGAGI. This CDR3 is built from 13 residues. CDR3 sequence (DNA): TGTGCCAGCAGGCAGGATGCTAACTATGGCTACACCTTC. Its protein is CASRQDANYGYTF.

This clone was detected only a few times. The CDR3 protein is CASSLTGTHGYTF. The CDR3, as DNA: TGTGCCAGCAGTTTGACAGGGACCCATGGCTACACCTTC. The gene calls are TRBV27 and TRBJ1-2; TRBD1 aligns across 7 bases. Unmatched junction bases numbered 4, after V lost 3 bases and J lost 6 bases. In germline, CDR1 is MNHEY, CDR2 SMNVEV (reference sequence). The CDR3 is 13 amino acids.